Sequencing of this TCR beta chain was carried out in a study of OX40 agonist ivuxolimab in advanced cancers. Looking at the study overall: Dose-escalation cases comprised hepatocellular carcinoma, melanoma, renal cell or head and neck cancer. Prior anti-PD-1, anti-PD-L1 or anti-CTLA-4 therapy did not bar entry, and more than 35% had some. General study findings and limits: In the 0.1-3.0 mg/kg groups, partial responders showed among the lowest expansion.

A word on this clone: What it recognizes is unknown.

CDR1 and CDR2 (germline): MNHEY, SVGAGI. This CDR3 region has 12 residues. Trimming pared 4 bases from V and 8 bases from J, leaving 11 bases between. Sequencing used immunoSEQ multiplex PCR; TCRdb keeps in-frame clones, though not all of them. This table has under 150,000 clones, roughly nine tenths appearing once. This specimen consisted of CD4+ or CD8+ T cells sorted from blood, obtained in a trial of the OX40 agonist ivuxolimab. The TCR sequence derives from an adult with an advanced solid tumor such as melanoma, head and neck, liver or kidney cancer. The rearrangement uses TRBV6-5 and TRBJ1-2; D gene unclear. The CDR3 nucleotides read TGTGCCAGCAGTTCGTCCATGGCCGGCTACACCTTC. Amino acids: CASSSSMAGYTF.